This T cell receptor (beta chain) was observed in a study of T-cell reconstitution after alpha-beta-depleted transplantation in children. A TCRbeta library incorporating unique molecular identifiers was prepared. MiXCR was run by TCRdb on the PCR reads, yielding one entry per CDR3 protein. The sample has more than 7,500 distinct CDR3 sequences, around 13% seen once. This clonotype has ten or more counts. Antigen: not known. Overall study results and limits: From surviving recipient T cells and thymic progenitors came the high day-60 TCRbeta diversity observed in some patients. After transplant, at about two months, alpha-beta T cells were reportedly derived from several hundred expanded graft clones. T-cell numbers and diversity one year post-transplant derived largely from freshly generated T cells.

Material: PBMCs, mostly from graft donor cells, obtained 60 days after TCRalphabeta/CD19-depleted stem cell transplant. The receptor comes from a male patient younger than 18 who had a stem cell transplant for acute lymphoblastic leukemia, so the T cells may come from the graft donor.

CDR3 coding DNA: TGTGCCAGCAGTTACTCAGCCAGGGCGGATCAGCCCCAGCATTTT. Protein sequence: CASSYSARADQPQHF. The chain recombines TRBV6-5 with TRBJ1-5, with a tentative D call TRBD1 (5 bases). Trimming stripped 0 bases from V and 5 bases from J, with 11 bases between. From germline, CDR1 is MNHEY and CDR2 SVGAGI. The CDR3 has 15 residues.